This T cell receptor beta chain was sequenced in a study of T cells after yellow fever vaccination. The study, taken as a whole, reports: Reappearance after the booster was seen for most primary-vaccination clones, at 95% to 96% CD4 and 85% to 90% CD8. Peaking faster, on day 5 versus 15, the secondary response was nonetheless weaker. Researchers cautioned that FACS-sorted repertoires could harbor abundant clonotypes contaminating from the bulk population.

Making TCR cDNA involved 5'RACE template switching, which added UMIs and a universal primer site. MiXCR, run by TCRdb on the 5' RACE reads, gives a single entry per CDR3 protein. The table lists around 70,000 distinct CDR3 sequences, roughly 7.4% of them singletons. The V gene lost 4 bases and the J gene lost 4 bases, with 20 bases spanning the gap. The CDR3 extends over 17 amino acids. Germline assignment: CDR1 LNHDA and CDR2 SQIVND (reference sequence). For this clonotype: Its antigen is undetermined.

The sequences come from CD8+ T cells sorted from PBMCs, collected 5 to 6 days after the first yellow fever vaccination. The V gene is TRBV19, the J gene TRBJ2-1; D not resolved. The TCR was taken from a man aged 18-30 years who received the YFV17D yellow fever vaccine. The CDR3 protein is CASSTPFATRPYNEQFF. CDR3 DNA: TGTGCCAGTAGTACCCCGTTTGCGACCCGTCCATACAATGAGCAGTTCTTC.